The 2 T cell receptor beta chains below were found in one sample sequenced in a study of cytomegalovirus exposure and HLA in healthy donors. It was with 60 Vbeta and 13 Jbeta primers that the PCR ran. Using immunoSEQ multiplex PCR, the repertoire was profiled, and TCRdb retains in-frame clones only, with some absent. Here the sample spans approximately 150,000 clones, about 80% being singletons. Sequencing was carried out using PBMCs. These receptors originate from a woman aged 40 to 49 in good health and CMV-seronegative.

V is TRBV19 and J is TRBJ2-3; 7 bases align to TRBD1. Germline assignment: CDR1 LNHDA and CDR2 SQIVND (reference sequence). After removal of 4 bases from V and 2 bases from J, the junction contained 6 bases not matched to a gene. This CDR3 is 15 amino acids long. The CDR3 spells CASSTGQLDTDTQYF. DNA of the CDR3: TGTGCCAGTAGTACGGGACAGTTGGACACAGATACGCAGTATTTT.

The chain employs TRBV7-2 and TRBJ2-3, with TRBD2 matching over 7 bases. V was pared by 3 bases and J by 2 bases, with 5 bases of the junction left unmatched. Germline CDR1 and CDR2: SGHTA and FQGNSA. The CDR3 covers 15 residues. CDR3 sequence: CASSFTSAITDTQYF. The CDR3 nucleotides read TGTGCCAGCAGCTTCACTAGCGCTATCACAGATACGCAGTATTTT. Drawing the rest from reference TRBV7-2 and TRBJ2-3, the complete variable domain is GAGVSQSPSNKVTEKGKDVELRCDPISGHTALYWYRQSLGQGLEFLIYFQGNSAPDKSGLPSDRFSAERTGGSVSTLTIQRTQQEDSAVYLCASSFTSAITDTQYFGPGTRLTVL.